This is a list of T cell receptor beta chains from one sample in a study of neoadjuvant anti-PD-1 for oral cavity cancer. Generated by immunoSEQ multiplex PCR, the TCRdb table keeps only in-frame clones and is missing some. This sample yields 10,000 or so clones, of which approximately 59% are seen a single time; almost 4.5% belongs to the top ten. Specimen: PBMCs, collected after nivolumab (anti-PD-1) treatment. These receptors were taken from a person aged 40 to 85 with oral cavity squamous cell carcinoma. CDR3s include the opening cysteine and the closing phenylalanine or tryptophan. A D gene is named only where the DNA matches it firmly. Size values are once, few and many counts, or a class for expanded clones, and some rows have none.

D gene	V gene	J gene	CDR3 length	clone size	CDR3 protein	CDR3 DNA
-	TRBV6-4	TRBJ2-3	15	-	CASSLSSGRPDTQYF	TGTGCCAGCAGCCTTTCGTCAGGGAGGCCAGATACGCAGTATTTT
TRBD1	TRBV6-1	TRBJ2-3	16	-	CASSDQTGGGSDTQYF	TGTGCCAGCAGTGATCAGACAGGGGGTGGATCAGATACGCAGTATTTT
-	TRBV29-1	TRBJ1-2	11	-	CSVVKDYGYTF	TGCAGCGTTGTAAAGGACTATGGCTACACCTTC
-	TRBV7-7	TRBJ2-4	15	-	CASSLLGSQMDIQYF	TGTGCCAGCAGCTTATTGGGAAGCCAAATGGACATTCAGTACTTC
-	TRBV10-3	TRBJ1-4	14	few	CAISDQQGYEKLFF	TGTGCCATCAGTGACCAACAGGGCTATGAAAAACTGTTTTTT
TRBD1	TRBV27	TRBJ1-4	18	few	CASSTASRDRVPNEKLFF	TGTGCCAGCAGCACAGCGTCCCGGGACAGGGTCCCCAATGAAAAACTGTTTTTT
-	TRBV2	TRBJ1-1	14	-	CASTTEPGVTEAFF	TGTGCCAGCACTACCGAACCAGGAGTCACTGAAGCTTTCTTT
-	TRBV10-3	TRBJ2-5	11	-	CAISAQETQYF	TGTGCCATCAGTGCGCAAGAGACCCAGTACTTC
-	TRBV18	TRBJ1-1	15	-	CASSPLPGGDTEAFF	TGTGCCAGCTCACCCCTCCCGGGCGGAGACACTGAAGCTTTCTTT
TRBD1	TRBV2	TRBJ1-1	15	few	CASSVRGAGGTEAFF	TGTGCCAGCAGTGTCAGGGGGGCAGGGGGCACTGAAGCTTTCTTT
-	TRBV6-1	TRBJ2-2	12	few	CASSRTTGELFF	TGTGCCAGCAGTCGGACTACCGGGGAGCTGTTTTTT
TRBD2	TRBV13	TRBJ2-3	14	-	CASSSSGGTDTQYF	TGTGCCAGCAGCTCTAGCGGGGGCACAGATACGCAGTATTTT
-	TRBV30	TRBJ1-2	17	few	CAWRPAAGQARFDGYTF	TGTGCCTGGAGGCCTGCAGCGGGGCAGGCGCGATTTGATGGCTACACCTTC
TRBD2	TRBV18	TRBJ2-1	16	few	CASSPPGTSTYNEQFF	TGTGCCAGCTCACCCCCCGGGACTAGCACCTACAATGAGCAGTTCTTC
-	TRBV11-2	TRBJ2-1	13	few	CASSHGTGNEQFF	TGTGCCAGCAGCCACGGGACGGGTAATGAGCAGTTCTTC
-	TRBV7-9	TRBJ2-7	13	-	CASSLGQNYEQYF	TGTGCCAGCAGCTTAGGACAGAACTACGAGCAGTACTTC
-	TRBV5-5	TRBJ2-7	17	-	CASSKSSGTTSSYEQYF	TGTGCCAGCAGCAAATCATCCGGGACCACTAGCTCCTACGAGCAGTACTTC
-	TRBV5-5	TRBJ2-5	13	-	CASILALQETQYF	TGTGCCAGCATCCTAGCCCTCCAAGAGACCCAGTACTTC
TRBD1	TRBV18	TRBJ1-3	17	few	CASSPPGQAISGNTIYF	TGTGCCAGCTCACCACCCGGACAGGCAATCTCTGGAAACACCATATATTTT
TRBD1	TRBV7-8	TRBJ1-1	14	once	CASSSEGALTEAFF	TGTGCCAGCAGCTCTGAGGGGGCGCTCACTGAAGCTTTCTTT
-	TRBV11-2	TRBJ2-3	15	once	CASSPQLMVTDTQYF	TGTGCCAGCAGCCCCCAGTTGATGGTCACAGATACGCAGTATTTT
-	TRBV5-6	TRBJ1-5	17	-	CASSLYTGRGGNQPQHF	TGTGCCAGCAGCCTATATACGGGGAGAGGAGGCAATCAGCCCCAGCATTTT
-	TRBV7-9	TRBJ2-3	17	-	CASSHAGAGLFTDTQYF	TGTGCCAGCAGCCACGCGGGGGCGGGACTCTTCACAGATACGCAGTATTTT